Presented here are 11 T cell receptor beta chains from one specimen sequenced in a study of blood T cell repertoires in COVID-19. The method was immunoSEQ multiplex PCR; TCRdb's version includes in-frame clones alone and lacks a portion of them. The sample records about 140,000 clones, about nine tenths being singletons. The sample was PBMCs or T cells enriched from blood (not recorded which). These receptors were collected from a man aged 60 to 75 who had recovered from COVID-19.

V is TRBV7-2 and J is TRBJ2-2; 8 bases line up with TRBD2. Trimming at V came to 3 bases and at J to 4 bases, leaving 7 bases not matched to a gene. Germline loops: CDR1 SGHTA, CDR2 FQGNSA. The CDR3 consists of 16 residues. In DNA form, the CDR3 reads TGTGCCAGCAGCTTGGGACTAGTAGGGACCACCGGGGAGCTGTTTTTT. Its translation is CASSLGLVGTTGELFF. Full variable domain (remainder filled in from reference TRBV7-2 and TRBJ2-2): GAGVSQSPSNKVTEKGKDVELRCDPISGHTALYWYRQSLGQGLEFLIYFQGNSAPDKSGLPSDRFSAERTGGSVSTLTIQRTQQEDSAVYLCASSLGLVGTTGELFFGEGSRLTVL.

This rearrangement joins TRBV6-6 to TRBJ1-6; TRBD1 aligns across 7 bases. The CDR3 contains 14 residues. Looked up from germline, CDR1 is MNHNY and CDR2 is SVGAGI (reference sequence). Unmatched junction bases numbered 7, after V lost 7 bases and J lost 7 bases. CDR3 sequence: CASMGTAGNSPLHF. In DNA form, the CDR3 reads TGTGCCAGCATGGGGACAGCAGGAAATTCACCCCTCCACTTT.

The chain links TRBV9 to TRBJ1-2, with D possibly being TRBD1 (6 bases). V was trimmed by 0 bases and J by 1 base, leaving 7 bases between them. Germline loops: CDR1 SGDLS, CDR2 YYNGEE. The CDR3 loop spans 14 amino acids. DNA of the CDR3: TGTGCCAGCAGCGTAGCACAGGGTAACTATGGCTACACCTTC. Translation: CASSVAQGNYGYTF.

This clone appeared once. The chain combines TRBV30 with TRBJ2-7, with a possible D match to TRBD1 (5 bases). CDR3 length: 12 residues. Looked up from germline, CDR1 is GTSNPN and CDR2 is SVGIG (reference sequence). V was cut by 5 bases and J by 1 base, with 9 bases left in between. The CDR3 DNA reads as TGTGCCTGGGACTCAGGGTCCTACGAGCAGTACTTC. The encoded protein is CAWDSGSYEQYF.

This chain joins TRBV9 and TRBJ2-1, with TRBD2 identical over 12 bases. Looked up from germline, CDR1 is SGDLS and CDR2 is YYNGEE. This CDR3 has 16 amino acids. The ends lost 3 bases at V and 4 bases at J; junction bases unmatched: 5. CDR3 loop: CASSGRTSGTYNEQFF. The DNA for the CDR3 is TGTGCCAGCAGCGGGCGGACTAGCGGGACGTACAATGAGCAGTTCTTC.

This sequence joins TRBV11-2 and TRBJ2-2; the match to TRBD2 covers 9 bases. Germline V CDR1 and CDR2: SGHAT, FQNNGV. The CDR3 sequence is 14 residues long. The V gene end was trimmed by 2 bases and the J gene end by 6 bases; junction bases not matched to a gene: 1. The CDR3 nucleotides read TGTGCCAGCAGCTTACTAGCGGGGTCCGGGGAGCTGTTTTTT. This encodes CASSLLAGSGELFF.

This chain connects TRBV20-1 to TRBJ1-3; maybe TRBD1 (5 bases). Deletions cut 3 bases from V and 0 bases from J, with 9 bases between. The CDR3 spans 14 residues. The germline V gene has CDR1 DFQATT and CDR2 SNEGSKA (reference sequence). CDR3 sequence reads: CSASRQGSGNTIYF. The CDR3 DNA follows: TGCAGTGCTAGTCGCCAGGGCTCTGGAAACACCATATATTTT.

The J gene is TRBJ2-7, the V gene TRBV7-2, with TRBD2 identical over 14 bases. This CDR3 is built from 17 residues. Trimming cost V 5 bases and J 3 bases; bases outside gene matches: 9. The germline V gene has CDR1 SGHTA and CDR2 FQGNSA. CDR3 amino acids: CASSPRTSGGWVYEQYF. The CDR3 DNA sequence: TGTGCCAGCAGCCCTAGGACTAGCGGGGGGTGGGTCTACGAGCAGTACTTC.

The chain employs TRBV18 and TRBJ2-5; no definite D call. The CDR3 spans 13 residues. The V gene lost 6 bases and the J gene lost 1 base, with 9 bases spanning the gap. Germline loops: CDR1 KGHSH, CDR2 LQKENI. The CDR3 sequence is CASSADRQETQYF. The CDR3 DNA reads as TGTGCCAGCTCGGCGGATCGCCAAGAGACCCAGTACTTC.

This chain joins TRBV7-8 and TRBJ1-4; 9 bases are a match to TRBD1. Germline values: CDR1 SGHVS, CDR2 FQNEAQ. V trimming: 2 bases; J trimming: 5 bases; junction bases outside the gene matches: 6. The CDR3 has 16 residues. DNA of the CDR3: TGTGCCAGCAGCTTACGAGGCGGGACAGGGAATGAAAAACTGTTTTTT. This sequence encodes CASSLRGGTGNEKLFF.

In this sample, this clone turned up once. This chain uses TRBV2 with TRBJ2-1, with TRBD2 matching 8 bases. The CDR3 is 13 amino acids. V trimming: 5 bases; J trimming: 9 bases; junction bases outside the gene matches: 6. CDR1 is SNHLY, CDR2 FYNNEI, per germline. The CDR3 is CASSSNSGIEQFF. The DNA of the CDR3 is TGTGCCAGCAGTAGTAATAGCGGGATTGAGCAGTTCTTC.